This T cell receptor (beta chain) was obtained from a study of cytomegalovirus exposure and HLA in healthy donors. Whole-study results and caveats: Accounts indicate the classifier identified cytomegalovirus status with strong specificity and sensitivity.

Comments on this clone: Its antigen remains unknown.

Everyone who donated was a healthy bone marrow donor. Germline CDR1 SGHDN, CDR2 FVKESK. The CDR3 length is 13 residues. Trimming pared 1 base from V and 7 bases from J, leaving 11 bases between. PCR primers comprised 60 Vbeta and 13 Jbeta primers. TCRdb's table, derived via immunoSEQ multiplex PCR, lists solely in-frame clones and lacks some. The profile covers over 200,000 clones, with around 80% appearing a single time and around 0.57% taken by the ten largest. The chain employs TRBV14 and TRBJ2-7; TRBD2 is a possible D gene (5 bases). The sequenced sample was PBMCs. The sequence derives from a woman aged 40 to 50 in good health and CMV-seronegative. As DNA, the CDR3 is TGTGCCAGCAGCCAAGTCCCAACTAGGGAGCAGTACTTC. It translates to CASSQVPTREQYF.